A single sample is the source of the 7 T cell receptor beta chains below, sequenced in a study of blood T cells in healthy people across ages. Through a sample-barcoded 5' primer and a J-beta primer mix, a second PCR was run for roughly 7 to 11 cycles. Using its own MiXCR run on the 5' RACE reads, TCRdb lists one record per CDR3 protein. The sample contains some 1.5 million distinct CDR3 sequences, about 28% of which appear only once. The source material was blood. Source of these receptors: a woman in her twenties or thirties in good health.

This clonotype was seen a few times. The gene calls are TRBV29-1 and TRBJ2-3, with D unclear. Germline CDR1 reads SQVTM; CDR2 reads ANQGSEA. The CDR3 covers 14 residues. The V gene lost 4 bases and the J gene lost 2 bases, with 13 bases spanning the gap. This CDR3 is CSVVPSGLTDTQYF. CDR3 DNA: TGCAGCGTTGTTCCTAGTGGTCTCACAGATACGCAGTATTTT.

This clonotype was seen ten or more times. The chain couples TRBV7-2 to TRBJ1-6; D is undetermined. The CDR3 is 11 residues long. V was shortened by 3 bases and J by 7 bases, with 1 base between the two germline ends. CDR1 is SGHTA, CDR2 FQGNSA, per germline. CDR3 loop: CASSFNSPLHF. The CDR3 DNA reads as TGTGCCAGCAGCTTCAATTCACCCCTCCACTTT.

The chain has TRBV5-1 and TRBJ2-1; 8 positions match TRBD2. The CDR3 is 15 residues long. The germline CDR1 and CDR2 sequences are SGHRS and YFSETQ. The trim removed 4 bases at V and 9 bases at J, leaving 12 bases unmatched. Here the CDR3 reads CASSPAGGGGGEQFF. As DNA, the CDR3 is TGCGCCAGCAGCCCGGCCGGGGGGGGTGGAGGTGAGCAGTTCTTC.

The chain recombines TRBV18 with TRBJ1-5; 7 bases are shared with TRBD1. The ends lost 4 bases at V and 9 bases at J; junction bases unmatched: 9. Germline V gene data show CDR1 as KGHSH and CDR2 as LQKENI. The CDR3 contains 14 residues. The CDR3 nucleotides are TGTGCCAGCTCACAGGAAGGGGGCGTGGGGCCCCAGCATTTT. It encodes CASSQEGGVGPQHF.

This clonotype came up a few times. A much larger clone lies one base from this, so it may be a read error. The V gene is TRBV5-1, the J gene TRBJ2-7; D ambiguous. CDR1 SGHRS and CDR2 YFSETQ come from the germline V gene. Trimming stripped 6 bases from V and 0 bases from J, with 19 bases between. There are 16 residues in the CDR3. This CDR3 reads CASNHGVSSSSYEQYF. CDR3 bases: TGCGCCAGCAACCACGGTGTGAGCTCTAGCTCCTACGAGCAGTACTTC. The whole variable domain, filled in from reference TRBV5-1 and TRBJ2-7, reads KAGVTQTPRYLIKTRGQQVTLSCSPISGHRSVSWYQQTPGQGLQFLFEYFSETQRNKGNFPGRFSGRQFSNSRSEMNVSTLELGDSALYLCASNHGVSSSSYEQYFGPGTRLTVT.

This clonotype was detected a few times. In nucleotides, the CDR3 is TGTGCCAGCAGTGATTTGCGGGAGGTAACAGATACGCAGTATTTT. It encodes CASSDLREVTDTQYF. The V and J genes are TRBV25-1 and TRBJ2-3, with 8 bases lining up with TRBD2. The CDR3 spans 15 residues. J was trimmed by 3 bases and V by 3 bases; bases with no gene match: 5. Germline CDR1 MGHDK, CDR2 SYGVNS.

The chain combines TRBV6-5 with TRBJ2-7; D is possibly TRBD2 (5 bases). This CDR3 contains 13 residues. The germline V gene has CDR1 MNHEY and CDR2 SVGAGI. The V gene lost 4 bases and the J gene lost 2 bases, with 9 bases spanning the gap. CDR3 loop: CASSSDFTYEQYF. The CDR3 DNA reads as TGTGCCAGCAGTTCGGACTTTACCTACGAGCAGTACTTC.